This passage covers 2 T cell receptor beta chains from one sample sequenced in a study of T-cell memory formation after mild COVID-19. TCRdb reprocessed the 5' RACE reads with MiXCR, giving one entry per CDR3 protein. Among around 300,000 distinct CDR3 sequences, 14% were seen once, and the ten largest hold over 20%. Sequencing used PBMCs or a T cell subset sorted from them (not recorded which). Source of these receptors: a man younger than 30 who had mild COVID-19 (a few samples of this study predate the infection). Cell type and time point are not known.

The CDR3 reads CASSGGAISGANVLTF. The CDR3 region has the DNA TGCGCCAGCAGCGGAGGGGCGATCTCTGGGGCCAACGTCCTGACTTTC. V usage is TRBV4-3 and J usage is TRBJ2-6, with D perhaps TRBD2 (6 bases). The V gene's germline CDR1 is LGHNA and CDR2 YSLEER. The CDR3 runs 16 residues. Trimming cost V 5 bases and J 0 bases, with 11 bases left between them.

This clonotype was seen more than once but under ten times. The rearrangement links TRBV6-4 to TRBJ2-2; no definite D call. The ends were cut back, 0 bases at V and 8 bases at J, with 7 bases in the middle. Germline lookup yields CDR1 MRHNA and CDR2 SNTAGT. The CDR3 covers 13 residues. The CDR3: CASSDSIEGELFF. The CDR3 nucleotides read TGTGCCAGCAGTGACTCGATTGAGGGGGAGCTGTTTTTT.